These 20 T cell receptor beta chains were all obtained from the same sample, sequenced in a study of blood T cell repertoires in COVID-19. The assay was immunoSEQ multiplex PCR, and TCRdb's table has in-frame clones only and misses some. The table has 25,000 to 35,000 clones, about 85% seen once. The specimen sequenced was peripheral blood. These receptors all come from a human donor in a cohort sampled during active COVID-19.

The rearrangement links TRBV2 to TRBJ1-3; D remains unclear. Trimming shortened V by 3 bases and J by 1 base, and 10 bases separated the two germline ends. In germline, CDR1 is SNHLY, CDR2 FYNNEI. The CDR3 spans 15 residues. CDR3: CASSEQASSGNTIYF. The CDR3 bases are TGTGCCAGCAGTGAGCAGGCTTCTTCTGGAAACACCATATATTTT.

Only one count was recorded for this clone. This chain links TRBV11-2 with TRBJ2-5, with TRBD2 as a possible D gene (5 bases). CDR3 length: 15 residues. V was shortened by 0 bases and J by 3 bases, with 11 bases between the two germline ends. Per germline, CDR1 SGHAT and CDR2 FQNNGV. DNA for the CDR3: TGTGCCAGCAGCTTAGATCGGGGTTTTGAAGAGACCCAGTACTTC. Translation: CASSLDRGFEETQYF.

The chain couples TRBV2 to TRBJ2-1, with a possible D match to TRBD2 (5 bases). The CDR3 is 15 residues long. Trimming stripped 4 bases from V and 4 bases from J, with 14 bases between. CDR1 and CDR2 (germline): SNHLY, FYNNEI. The CDR3 nucleotides are TGTGCCAGCAGTGGGACTGCGCTACTTTACAATGAGCAGTTCTTC. Protein product: CASSGTALLYNEQFF.

This rearrangement joins TRBV7-9 to TRBJ2-5; 8 positions match TRBD1. The junction had 10 bases not matched to a gene; V was cut back by 5 bases and J by 2 bases. The germline V gene has CDR1 SEHNR and CDR2 FQNEAQ (reference sequence). The CDR3 consists of 16 residues. The CDR3 DNA follows: TGTGCCAGCAGCCGCCTCGGGACAGGAGGGCAAGAGACCCAGTACTTC. It codes for CASSRLGTGGQETQYF.

The CDR3 sequence: CATARDISPDTQYF. The CDR3 bases are TGTGCCACCGCGAGGGACATTTCCCCAGATACGCAGTATTTT. This chain uses TRBV24-1 with TRBJ2-3, with D perhaps TRBD1 (6 bases). Germline CDR1 reads KGHDR; CDR2 reads SFDVKD. The CDR3 extends over 14 amino acids. The germline V and J ends were trimmed by 9 bases and 4 bases, with 16 bases remaining between them.

The CDR3 loop reads CASSLTTSGSYEQYF. The CDR3 region has the DNA TGCGCCAGCAGCTTGACGACTAGCGGATCCTACGAGCAGTACTTC. This rearrangement joins TRBV5-1 to TRBJ2-7; 9 bases map to TRBD2. V was clipped by 1 base and J by 1 base; unmatched bases: 3. Germline CDR1 and CDR2: SGHRS and YFSETQ. The CDR3 is 15 amino acids.

The chain is built from TRBV2 and TRBJ2-1; a weak D match, TRBD1 (6 bases). Germline V gene sequence: CDR1 SNHLY, CDR2 FYNNEI. Trimming left V 6 bases short and J 2 bases short, with 14 bases between. This CDR3 comprises 15 residues. The CDR3 here is CASREQGRTYNEQFF. For the CDR3, the DNA is TGTGCCAGCAGGGAGCAGGGGCGGACCTACAATGAGCAGTTCTTC.

V usage is TRBV18 and J usage is TRBJ2-7, with 9 bases aligning to TRBD1. CDR1 is KGHSH and CDR2 is LQKENI in the germline V gene. After removal of 6 bases from V and 3 bases from J, the junction contained 6 bases not matched to a gene. CDR3 length equals 14 residues. CDR3 protein: CASSSGTGSYEQYF. The CDR3 DNA sequence: TGTGCCAGCTCTTCCGGGACAGGGAGCTACGAGCAGTACTTC.

This clone was seen a single time. The rearrangement joins TRBV6-5 to TRBJ2-7, with 10 positions matching TRBD1. Per germline, CDR1 MNHEY and CDR2 SVGAGI. This CDR3 has 14 amino acids. V shed 8 bases and J 2 bases; nucleotides not matched to a gene: 6. The DNA of the CDR3 is TGTGCCAGCGGAGACAGGGGGCATGCCTACGAGCAGTACTTC. It translates to CASGDRGHAYEQYF.

V and J are TRBV12-5 and TRBJ1-2, with TRBD1 matching over 10 bases. CDR1 is LGHNT, CDR2 FRNRAP, per germline. The junction had 17 bases not matched to a gene; V was cut back by 7 bases and J by 3 bases. CDR3 size: 18 residues. CDR3 in amino acids: CASAQGDRGLKVDYGYTF. The CDR3 DNA follows: TGTGCTAGTGCCCAAGGGGACAGGGGTTTGAAGGTGGACTATGGCTACACCTTC.

The rearrangement uses TRBV5-5 and TRBJ1-1; no clear D. The CDR3 is 13 amino acids. Germline V CDR1 and CDR2: SGHKS, YYEKEE (reference sequence). Trimming removed 1 base from V and 6 bases from J, with 10 bases in between. The CDR3 DNA is TGTGCCAGCAGCTTGTTAAGGAGCCCTGAAGCTTTCTTT. Amino acid sequence: CASSLLRSPEAFF.

This chain connects TRBV7-8 to TRBJ1-5; D is perhaps TRBD1 (5 bases). The CDR3 runs to 15 residues. V lost 1 base to trimming and J lost 9 bases, with 16 bases between them. Per the germline V gene, CDR1 is SGHVS and CDR2 is FQNEAQ. The CDR3 sequence is CASSLGTGLQGPQHF. The CDR3 bases are TGTGCCAGCAGCTTAGGTACAGGACTACAAGGGCCCCAGCATTTT.

This chain joins TRBV5-1 and TRBJ2-1, with 9 bases lining up with TRBD2. V gave up 3 bases and J gave up 4 bases; unmatched junction bases: 5. CDR3 length: 15 residues. Germline V gives CDR1 SGHRS, CDR2 YFSETQ. Here the CDR3 reads CASSSGTSLYNEQFF. As DNA, the CDR3 is TGCGCCAGCAGCTCCGGGACTAGCCTATACAATGAGCAGTTCTTC.

The rearrangement joins TRBV13 to TRBJ1-1; 10 bases fit TRBD1. CDR1 and CDR2 (germline): PRHDT, FYEKMQ (reference sequence). The CDR3 has 17 amino acids. After removal of 2 bases from V and 0 bases from J, the junction contained 6 bases not matched to a gene. The CDR3 here is CASSLRGTGVVNTEAFF. The DNA of the CDR3 is TGTGCCAGCAGCTTAAGAGGGACAGGGGTAGTGAACACTGAAGCTTTCTTT.

The gene calls are TRBV11-2 and TRBJ2-3; D not resolved. The CDR3 loop spans 16 amino acids. Trimming removed 5 bases from V and 2 bases from J, with 17 bases in between. Germline V gene sequence: CDR1 SGHAT, CDR2 FQNNGV. CDR3: CASSPGTKTNTDTQYF. CDR3 nucleotides: TGTGCCAGCAGCCCAGGAACAAAAACCAACACAGATACGCAGTATTTT.

CDR3 sequence: CASSPRTGPGETQYF. CDR3 DNA sequence: TGTGCCAGCAGCCCGAGGACAGGCCCCGGTGAGACCCAGTACTTC. The chain uses TRBV9 and TRBJ2-5; TRBD1 matches 7 bases. J was trimmed by 5 bases and V by 4 bases; bases with no gene match: 11. Germline loops: CDR1 SGDLS, CDR2 YYNGEE. The CDR3 extends over 15 amino acids.

In DNA, the CDR3 is TGTGCCAGTAGTATCCCCGGACTCCCTGCCCAGGATGACTATGGCTACACCTTC. It is translated as CASSIPGLPAQDDYGYTF. This rearrangement joins TRBV19 to TRBJ1-2; D gene unclear. Germline CDR1 LNHDA, CDR2 SQIVND (reference sequence). This CDR3 has 18 amino acids. Trimming took 3 bases from V and 3 from J, leaving 23 bases between them.

The chain carries TRBV12-3 or TRBV12-4 and TRBJ2-2; perhaps TRBD2 as D (5 bases). V was pared by 3 bases and J by 8 bases, with 10 bases between. The CDR3 has 13 residues. In nucleotides, the CDR3 is TGTGCCAGCAGTTTCTCGACTACTGGGGAGCTGTTTTTT. Translated: CASSFSTTGELFF.

The chain combines TRBV14 with TRBJ2-7; 7 nucleotides agree with TRBD1. CDR3 length: 14 amino acids. Germline V gives CDR1 SGHDN, CDR2 FVKESK. The J segment lost 2 bases and the V segment lost 5 bases, leaving 6 bases of the junction unmatched. Written as DNA, the CDR3 is TGTGCCAGCAGCAAACAGGGGTTTGCCTACGAGCAGTACTTC. This translates into CASSKQGFAYEQYF.

The gene calls are TRBV5-6 and TRBJ2-7; 8 nucleotides match TRBD1. Germline values: CDR1 SGHDT, CDR2 YYEEEE. With 9 bases clipped from V and 7 bases from J, the junction kept 21 bases outside the gene matches. The length of the CDR3 is 16 residues. The CDR3 DNA follows: TGTGCCACCGCGACGGATCGAGGGACAGGTTCGGGGGAGCAGTACTTC. Amino acid sequence: CATATDRGTGSGEQYF.